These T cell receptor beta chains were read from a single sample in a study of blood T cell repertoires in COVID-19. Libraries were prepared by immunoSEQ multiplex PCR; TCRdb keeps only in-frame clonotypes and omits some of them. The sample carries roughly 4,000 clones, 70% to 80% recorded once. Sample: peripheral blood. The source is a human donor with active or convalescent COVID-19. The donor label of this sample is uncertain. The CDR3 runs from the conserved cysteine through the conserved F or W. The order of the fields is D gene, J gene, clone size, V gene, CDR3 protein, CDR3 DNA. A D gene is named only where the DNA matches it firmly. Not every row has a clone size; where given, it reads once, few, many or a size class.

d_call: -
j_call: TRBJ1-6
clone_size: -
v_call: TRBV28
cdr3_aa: CASSLLRAGFSLGSPLHF
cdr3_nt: TGTGCCAGCAGCCTCCTGAGGGCAGGTTTCTCTCTAGGTTCACCCCTCCACTTT

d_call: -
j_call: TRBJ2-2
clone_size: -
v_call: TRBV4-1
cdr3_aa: CASSPSQAGRELFF
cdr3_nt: TGCGCCAGCAGCCCCAGTCAGGCGGGGAGGGAGCTGTTTTTT

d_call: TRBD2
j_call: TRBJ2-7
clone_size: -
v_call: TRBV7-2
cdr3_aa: CASSLATTSVGREQYF
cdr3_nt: TGTGCCAGCAGCTTAGCGACAACTAGCGTTGGCCGCGAGCAGTACTTC

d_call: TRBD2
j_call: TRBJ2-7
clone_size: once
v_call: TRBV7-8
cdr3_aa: CASSLGGRSPYEQYF
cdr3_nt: TGTGCCAGCAGCTTAGGCGGGAGGTCCCCCTACGAGCAGTACTTC

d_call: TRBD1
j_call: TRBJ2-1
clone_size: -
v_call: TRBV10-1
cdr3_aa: CASSGYWTGGDEQFF
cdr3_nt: TGCGCCAGCAGTGGATACTGGACAGGGGGGGATGAGCAGTTCTTC

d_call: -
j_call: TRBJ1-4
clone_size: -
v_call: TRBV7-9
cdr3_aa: CASSWGGTPQSDEKLFF
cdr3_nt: TGTGCCAGCAGCTGGGGGGGGACACCCCAATCGGATGAAAAACTGTTTTTT

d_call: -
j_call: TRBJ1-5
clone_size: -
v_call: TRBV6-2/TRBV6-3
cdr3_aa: CASSYSGGNQPQHF
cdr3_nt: TGTGCCAGCAGTTATTCAGGGGGCAATCAGCCCCAGCATTTT

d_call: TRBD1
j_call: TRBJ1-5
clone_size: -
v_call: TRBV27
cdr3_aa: CASSPLSRGAHQPQHF
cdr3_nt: TGTGCCAGCAGCCCGTTGTCCAGGGGGGCCCATCAGCCCCAGCATTTT

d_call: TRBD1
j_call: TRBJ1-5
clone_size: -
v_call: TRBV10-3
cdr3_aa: CAISRGTDFNQPQHF
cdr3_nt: TGTGCCATCAGTAGGGGGACAGACTTCAATCAGCCCCAGCATTTT

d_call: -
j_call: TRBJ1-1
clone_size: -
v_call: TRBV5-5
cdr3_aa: CASSFRGGNTEAFF
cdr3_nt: TGTGCCAGCAGCTTCCGAGGAGGAAACACTGAAGCTTTCTTT

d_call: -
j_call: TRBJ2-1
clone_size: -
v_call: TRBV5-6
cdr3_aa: CASSPLANEQFF
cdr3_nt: TGTGCCAGCAGCCCGCTAGCGAATGAGCAGTTCTTC

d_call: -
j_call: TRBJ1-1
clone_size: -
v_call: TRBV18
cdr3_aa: CASSPLGGQTEAFF
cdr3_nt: TGTGCCAGCTCACCCCTCGGTGGGCAGACTGAAGCTTTCTTT

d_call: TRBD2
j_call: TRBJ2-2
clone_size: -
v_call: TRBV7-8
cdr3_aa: CASSSGLVRTGELFF
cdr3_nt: TGTGCCAGCAGCTCGGGACTAGTTCGCACCGGGGAGCTGTTTTTT

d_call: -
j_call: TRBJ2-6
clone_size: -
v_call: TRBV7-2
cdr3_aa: CASSLGGPSGANVLTF
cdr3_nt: TGTGCCAGCAGCTTAGGAGGTCCCTCTGGGGCCAACGTCCTGACTTTC

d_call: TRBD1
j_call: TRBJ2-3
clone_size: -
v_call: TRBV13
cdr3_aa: CASSSPTGSTDTQYF
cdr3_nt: TGTGCCAGCAGCTCTCCGACAGGGAGCACAGATACGCAGTATTTT

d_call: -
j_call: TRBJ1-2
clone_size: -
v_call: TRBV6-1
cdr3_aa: CASSEAYRDYGYTF
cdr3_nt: TGTGCCAGCAGTGAAGCGTACAGGGACTATGGCTACACCTTC

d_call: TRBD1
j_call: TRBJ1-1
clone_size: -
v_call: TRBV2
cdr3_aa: CASRGQPNTEAFF
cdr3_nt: TGTGCCAGCAGGGGACAGCCGAACACTGAAGCTTTCTTT

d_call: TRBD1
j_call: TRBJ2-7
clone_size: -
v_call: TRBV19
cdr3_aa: CASSIGTGGFYEQYF
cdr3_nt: TGTGCCAGTAGTATAGGGACAGGGGGCTTCTACGAGCAGTACTTC

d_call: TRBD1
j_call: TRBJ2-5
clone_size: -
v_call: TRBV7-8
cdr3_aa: CASSPTGLNVAQYF
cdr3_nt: TGTGCCAGCAGCCCGACAGGGCTCAATGTTGCCCAGTACTTC

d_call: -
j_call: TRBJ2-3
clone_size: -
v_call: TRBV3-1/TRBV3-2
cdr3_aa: CASSQSGDTQYF
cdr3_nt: TGTGCCAGCAGCCAGAGTGGAGATACGCAGTATTTT

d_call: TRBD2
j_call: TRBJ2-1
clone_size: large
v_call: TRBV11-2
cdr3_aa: CASSLSQGGKNEQFF
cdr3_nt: TGTGCCAGCAGCTTAAGCCAGGGAGGGAAGAATGAGCAGTTCTTC

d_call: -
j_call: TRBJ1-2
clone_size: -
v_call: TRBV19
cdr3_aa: CASSPLRYGYTF
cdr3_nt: TGTGCCAGTAGCCCCCTCCGGTATGGCTACACCTTC

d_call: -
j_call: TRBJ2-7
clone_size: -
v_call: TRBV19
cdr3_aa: CASRSSYEQYF
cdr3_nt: TGTGCCAGTAGGAGCTCCTACGAGCAGTACTTC

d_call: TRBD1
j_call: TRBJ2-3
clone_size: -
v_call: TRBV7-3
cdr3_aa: CASSLGKGAHGAQYF
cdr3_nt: TGTGCCAGCAGCTTGGGCAAGGGGGCTCACGGGGCGCAGTATTTT